This T cell receptor (beta chain) originates from a study of kidney transplant recipient with SARS-CoV-2 infection. This clonotype was detected once. CDR3 length: 16 residues. Germline CDR1 and CDR2: MDHEN and SYDVKM. Using its own MiXCR run on the reads, TCRdb lists one record per CDR3 protein. Of 200,000 to 300,000 distinct CDR3 sequences in the sample, around 28% were seen once. The clonotype was recovered from a young adult male patient who had COVID-19 and was a kidney transplant recipient. Some T cells may have originated in the graft donor. The sample here was a blood sample, taken at baseline and on day 111 from a kidney transplant recipient. This sequence joins TRBV28 and TRBJ2-3; 8 bases match TRBD2. CDR3 DNA sequence: TGTACCACCCTCGGCCGGGAGGGCCGGTTCACAGATACGCAGTATTTT. Amino acids: CTTLGREGRFTDTQYF.